This is a list of T cell receptor beta chains from one sample in a study of shared clonotypes between healthy human individuals. Libraries were prepared by immunoSEQ multiplex PCR; TCRdb keeps only in-frame clonotypes and omits some of them. This table has roughly 2 million clones, under 97% appearing once. Sequenced sample: naive CD4+ T cells sorted from blood. These receptors came from a man aged 18 to 30 in good health. The CDR3 runs from the conserved cysteine through the conserved F or W. A D gene is named only where the DNA matches it firmly. Clone size appears in some rows only: once, few, many, or a class for an expanded clone.

j_call v_call clone_size d_call cdr3_aa cdr3_nt
TRBJ2-1 TRBV30 once NA CAWSVSRAKFF TGTGCCTGGAGTGTAAGCCGTGCGAAGTTCTTC
TRBJ1-5 TRBV28 NA NA CASRPLNQPQHF TGTGCCAGCCGTCCCTTAAATCAGCCCCAGCATTTT
TRBJ2-3 TRBV14 NA TRBD2 CASSHISGRRADTQYF TGTGCCAGCAGCCATATTAGCGGGAGGAGGGCAGATACGCAGTATTTT
TRBJ2-7 TRBV28 once TRBD2 CASSPSGRGGLGEQYF TGTGCCAGCAGCCCATCCGGGCGGGGGGGCCTGGGTGAGCAGTACTTC
TRBJ2-5 TRBV9 NA TRBD2 CASSVGLAGVQETQYF TGTGCCAGCAGCGTGGGACTAGCGGGCGTCCAAGAGACCCAGTACTTC
TRBJ1-3 TRBV9 few TRBD1 CASSVGTGLSGNTIYF TGTGCCAGCAGCGTAGGGACAGGGCTCTCTGGAAACACCATATATTTT
TRBJ1-1 TRBV6-1 few NA CASTYTEAFF TGTGCCAGCACCTACACTGAAGCTTTCTTT
TRBJ2-3 TRBV4-1 NA TRBD2 CASSLIGTSEDTQYF TGCGCCAGCAGCCTGATAGGGACTAGCGAGGATACGCAGTATTTT
TRBJ1-2 TRBV5-4 NA NA CASSLHREGTNYGYTF TGTGCCAGCAGCCTACACAGGGAGGGCACTAACTATGGCTACACCTTC
TRBJ2-7 TRBV6-6 NA NA CASSYSSPSSYEQYF TGTGCCAGCAGTTACTCGAGTCCTAGCTCCTACGAGCAGTACTTC
TRBJ1-6 TRBV18 NA NA CASSPGSSYNSPLHF TGTGCCAGCTCACCCGGGAGCTCCTATAATTCACCCCTCCACTTT
TRBJ2-2 TRBV5-6 NA NA CASSLGRYTGELFF TGTGCCAGCAGCTTAGGGCGGTACACCGGGGAGCTGTTTTTT
TRBJ1-4 TRBV6-5 NA NA CASSLGGLGEKLFF TGTGCCAGCAGTCTCGGAGGGCTGGGGGAAAAACTGTTTTTT
TRBJ2-5 TRBV6-1 NA TRBD2 CASSKTSGEWETQYF TGTGCCAGCAGTAAGACTAGCGGGGAATGGGAGACCCAGTACTTC
TRBJ2-7 TRBV27 NA NA CASSLGQNPYEQYF TGTGCCAGCAGTTTGGGCCAGAATCCCTACGAGCAGTACTTC
TRBJ2-5 TRBV7-2 NA NA CASSWGPEETQYF TGTGCCAGCAGCTGGGGTCCTGAAGAGACCCAGTACTTC
TRBJ2-7 TRBV7-2 NA NA CASSFRSGTLSYEQYF TGTGCCAGCAGCTTTCGCTCCGGGACGCTGTCCTACGAGCAGTACTTC
TRBJ1-2 TRBV9 NA NA CASSVFQGAGYGYTF TGTGCCAGCAGCGTATTTCAGGGAGCAGGCTATGGCTACACCTTC
TRBJ2-3 TRBV25-1 NA NA CASSEPGARTDTQYF TGTGCCAGCAGTGAGCCTGGGGCGCGAACAGATACGCAGTATTTT
TRBJ1-2 TRBV6-5 NA TRBD1 CASSDDGTGFGYTF TGTGCCAGCAGTGATGACGGGACAGGGTTTGGCTACACCTTC
TRBJ2-2 TRBV20-1 NA NA CSARNTGELFF TGCAGTGCCAGGAACACCGGGGAGCTGTTTTTT
TRBJ2-7 TRBV6-5 NA NA CASRPGPSYEQYF TGTGCCAGCAGACCGGGCCCCTCCTACGAGCAGTACTTC
TRBJ1-4 TRBV9 NA NA CASSSSNDEKLFF TGTGCCAGCAGCTCCAGTAACGATGAAAAACTGTTTTTT
TRBJ1-5 TRBV23-1 few TRBD1 CASTYRGSNQPQHF TGCGCCAGCACCTACAGGGGAAGCAATCAGCCCCAGCATTTT
TRBJ2-7 TRBV7-4 NA TRBD2 CASSSMTSGAYEQYF TGTGCCAGCAGCTCGATGACTAGCGGAGCCTACGAGCAGTACTTC
TRBJ1-4 TRBV30 NA TRBD1 CACSQGASEKLFF TGTGCCTGTAGTCAGGGGGCCAGTGAAAAACTGTTTTTT
TRBJ2-3 TRBV5-4 NA TRBD1 CASSLSPPGQGNTDTQYF TGTGCCAGCAGTCTATCCCCGCCGGGACAGGGAAACACAGATACGCAGTATTTT
TRBJ1-6 TRBV30 NA TRBD1 CAWSGTGDYSPLHF TGTGCCTGGAGCGGGACAGGGGATTATTCACCCCTCCACTTT
TRBJ1-1 TRBV6-5 NA NA CASRPLPQGSEAFF TGTGCCAGCAGGCCTCTCCCGCAGGGATCTGAAGCTTTCTTT
TRBJ1-1 TRBV28 NA NA CASTPGRGENTEAFF TGTGCCAGCACCCCCGGGCGGGGGGAGAACACTGAAGCTTTCTTT
TRBJ1-2 TRBV6-5 once NA CASGWTAYGYTF TGTGCCAGCGGATGGACAGCCTATGGCTACACCTTC
TRBJ2-2 TRBV9 NA TRBD2 CASNRAGGNTGELFF TGTGCCAGCAATCGGGCGGGAGGGAACACCGGGGAGCTGTTTTTT
TRBJ1-4 TRBV5-1 NA TRBD1 CASSLWTGDEKLFF TGCGCCAGCAGCTTGTGGACAGGGGACGAAAAACTGTTTTTT
TRBJ2-7 TRBV7-2 NA NA CASSLVATAYEQYF TGTGCCAGCAGCTTAGTCGCCACCGCCTACGAGCAGTACTTC
TRBJ1-1 TRBV2 NA NA CASQLDTEAFF TGTGCCAGTCAGTTAGACACTGAAGCTTTCTTT
TRBJ1-3 TRBV7-9 NA NA CASSLAGVGNTIYF TGTGCCAGCAGCTTAGCAGGGGTCGGAAACACCATATATTTT
TRBJ2-2 TRBV10-3 NA NA CAISEKGRNTGELFF TGTGCCATCAGTGAAAAGGGCCGCAACACCGGGGAGCTGTTTTTT
TRBJ2-3 TRBV9 NA NA CASSARDTQYF TGTGCCAGCAGCGCCCGTGATACGCAGTATTTT
TRBJ2-5 TRBV11-3 NA TRBD2 CASSPEPAGGRETQYF TGTGCCAGCAGCCCAGAACCAGCGGGGGGTAGGGAGACCCAGTACTTC
TRBJ2-7 TRBV10-2 NA TRBD2 CASSFSGRAPYEQYF TGCGCCAGCTCCTTTAGCGGGAGGGCCCCCTACGAGCAGTACTTC
TRBJ1-6 TRBV28 NA NA CASLQGETPGDSPLHF TGTGCCAGCCTCCAAGGAGAAACCCCTGGGGATTCACCCCTCCACTTT
TRBJ1-5 TRBV2 NA NA CASSTSSDGAGPQHF TGTGCCAGCAGTACCTCTTCCGACGGCGCGGGGCCCCAGCATTTT
TRBJ2-5 TRBV7-6 NA TRBD1 CASSLGGTGGYETQYF TGTGCCAGCAGCTTAGGGGGGACAGGGGGCTACGAGACCCAGTACTTC
TRBJ2-7 TRBV6-6 once TRBD1 CASSPRTGGYEQYF TGTGCCAGCAGCCCCAGGACAGGGGGGTACGAGCAGTACTTC
TRBJ1-2 TRBV7-2 NA NA CASSSSGTTNYGYTF TGTGCCAGCAGCTCCTCGGGGACCACTAACTATGGCTACACCTTC
TRBJ1-1 TRBV10-3 once NA CAIRLTDMNTEAFF TGTGCCATCAGGCTGACGGACATGAACACTGAAGCTTTCTTT
TRBJ2-7 TRBV19 NA NA CASSIRVVSYEQYF TGTGCCAGTAGTATCCGGGTGGTCTCCTACGAGCAGTACTTC
TRBJ2-6 TRBV6-7 once TRBD1 CASTQGTNSGANVLTF TGTGCCAGCACACAGGGGACGAACTCTGGGGCCAACGTCCTGACTTTC
TRBJ1-5 TRBV6-5 NA TRBD1 CASRQGSHQPQHF TGTGCCAGCCGACAGGGAAGTCATCAGCCCCAGCATTTT
TRBJ1-2 TRBV7-9 NA NA CASSLSLRTFGYTF TGTGCCAGCAGCTTATCTTTAAGGACTTTTGGCTACACCTTC
TRBJ1-6 TRBV19 NA NA CASRTLNGNSPLHF TGTGCCAGTAGGACCCTTAACGGCAATTCACCCCTCCACTTT
TRBJ2-1 TRBV6-6 NA TRBD2 CASNRGRIVGNEQFF TGTGCCAGCAACCGCGGGAGGATCGTGGGCAATGAGCAGTTCTTC
TRBJ2-7 TRBV7-9 NA NA CASSFSTGSYEQYF TGTGCCAGCAGCTTTTCGACAGGCTCCTACGAGCAGTACTTC
TRBJ2-5 TRBV5-1 NA NA CASSLEGGGTQYF TGCGCCAGCAGCTTGGAAGGGGGAGGGACCCAGTACTTC
TRBJ2-7 TRBV18 NA NA CASSLGLSYEQYF TGTGCCAGCTCACTCGGGCTATCCTACGAGCAGTACTTC
TRBJ2-3 TRBV4-1 NA TRBD2 CASSQTINSGRASTDTQYF TGCGCCAGCAGTCAAACGATCAACTCAGGGAGGGCTAGCACAGATACGCAGTATTTT
TRBJ1-6 TRBV2 NA NA CASNIVPGASSPLHF TGTGCCAGCAATATTGTCCCCGGGGCCTCTTCACCCCTCCACTTT
TRBJ2-7 TRBV28 NA TRBD2 CASNGGDFFSYEQYF TGTGCCAGCAACGGGGGGGACTTCTTCTCCTACGAGCAGTACTTC
TRBJ1-2 TRBV6-5 NA NA CASSPGTVYGYTF TGTGCCAGCAGCCCTGGGACGGTTTATGGCTACACCTTC